This TCR beta chain was sequenced for a study of cytomegalovirus exposure and HLA in healthy donors. Details on this clone: The target antigen is unknown.

General observations from the study: In vitro experiments confirmed that three CMV-associated chains were specific for CMV antigens.

With V trimmed by 0 bases and J by 6 bases, 17 bases remained unmatched. The CDR3 loop spans 19 amino acids. From germline, CDR1 is SGHTA and CDR2 FQGNSA. Donors came from a validation cohort of approximately 110 subjects, distinct from the first 666-subject cohort. TCRdb's copy holds only in-frame clones and misses some; the assay was immunoSEQ multiplex PCR. Found here are 200,000 to 250,000 clones, roughly 84% of them singletons; the top ten hold about 2%. This receptor was obtained from a woman younger than 35 in good health and CMV-seropositive. The sequenced sample consisted of PBMCs. The chain uses TRBV7-2 and TRBJ2-1, with 7 nucleotides matching TRBD2. CDR3 protein: CASSLAITATRIAGNEQFF. CDR3 nucleotide sequence: TGTGCCAGCAGCTTAGCGATAACCGCCACTAGGATAGCGGGCAATGAGCAGTTCTTC. Complete variable domain (other parts from reference TRBV7-2 and TRBJ2-1): GAGVSQSPSNKVTEKGKDVELRCDPISGHTALYWYRQSLGQGLEFLIYFQGNSAPDKSGLPSDRFSAERTGGSVSTLTIQRTQQEDSAVYLCASSLAITATRIAGNEQFFGPGTRLTVL.